This entry features one T cell receptor beta chain sequence. The data belong to a study of patients and donors after allogeneic stem cell transplantation. TCRdb re-analysed the RT-PCR reads in MiXCR, keeping a single row per CDR3 protein. The table records approximately 250,000 distinct CDR3 sequences, less than 15% of them present only once. Looked up from germline, CDR1 is DFQATT and CDR2 is SNEGSKA (reference sequence). There are 14 residues in the CDR3. The V gene lost 0 bases and the J gene lost 2 bases, with 10 bases spanning the gap. The sample was blood, either unsorted or a sorted T cell fraction (not recorded which). The source is a human donor who was either an allogeneic HSCT recipient or a stem cell or donor lymphocyte infusion donor (not recorded which). It is not recorded whose cells these are; they may come from a transplant donor. This rearrangement joins TRBV20-1 to TRBJ2-5, with a possible D match to TRBD2 (5 bases). CDR3 DNA: TGCAGTGCTAGAGATCTAGCTACTCAAGAGACCCAGTACTTC. The encoded protein is CSARDLATQETQYF.